The 25 T cell receptor beta chains reported below all come from one sample, sequenced in a study of blood T cell repertoires in COVID-19. The data were produced by immunoSEQ multiplex PCR, yet TCRdb's version contains in-frame clones alone and is incomplete. The repertoire holds fewer than 200,000 clones, about 90% seen once, with more than 4.5% in the top ten. The sample taken for sequencing was peripheral blood. The receptors shown here come from a man younger than 45 with COVID-19, enrolled during active disease.

This clone was observed once. The chain carries TRBV18 and TRBJ2-7; 11 bases fit TRBD2. V was pared by 5 bases and J by 4 bases, with 4 bases of the junction left unmatched. Germline V gives CDR1 KGHSH, CDR2 LQKENI. There are 14 residues in the CDR3. The CDR3 DNA follows: TGTGCCAGCTCAAAGGGACTAGCGGAGTACGAGCAGTACTTC. Protein product: CASSKGLAEYEQYF.

The V gene is TRBV6-5, the J gene TRBJ1-6, with D unclear. CDR3 length: 14 amino acids. V lost 11 bases to trimming and J lost 0 bases, with 11 bases between them. The germline V gene encodes CDR1 MNHEY and CDR2 SVGAGI. The CDR3 bases are TGTGCCGTCCGGGTGAGCTCCTATAATTCACCCCTCCACTTT. This gives the protein CAVRVSSYNSPLHF.

This clone was observed a few times. This chain uses TRBV9 with TRBJ2-2, with 8 bases fitting TRBD2. Germline assignment: CDR1 SGDLS and CDR2 YYNGEE. This CDR3 comprises 16 residues. J was trimmed by 6 bases and V by 2 bases; bases with no gene match: 9. This CDR3 is CASSVGGLVFPGELFF. In nucleotides, the CDR3 is TGTGCCAGCAGCGTGGGGGGACTAGTTTTCCCCGGGGAGCTGTTTTTT.

The chain recombines TRBV3-1 (or the pseudogene TRBV3-2) with TRBJ1-3; 11 bases map to TRBD1. This CDR3 has 19 residues. V trimming: 1 base; J trimming: 0 bases; junction bases outside the gene matches: 8. Germline CDR1 LGHDT, CDR2 YNNKEL (reference sequence). Written as DNA, the CDR3 is TGTGCCAGCAGCCAAGCGGGACAGGGGGAGCCTCACTCTGGAAACACCATATATTTT. Protein: CASSQAGQGEPHSGNTIYF.

The count of this clone is one. The V and J genes are TRBV28 and TRBJ2-3; 15 nucleotides agree with TRBD2. CDR1 and CDR2 from the germline V gene are MDHEN and SYDVKM. The CDR3 contains 22 residues. J was trimmed by 1 base and V by 5 bases; bases with no gene match: 19. DNA of the CDR3: TGTGCCAGCAGTCCACGACCGGGGACTAGCGGGAGGAATCGTCATGGCACAGATACGCAGTATTTT. Translation gives CASSPRPGTSGRNRHGTDTQYF.

The chain carries TRBV12-3 or TRBV12-4 and TRBJ1-1, with D possibly matching TRBD1 (5 bases). V was pared by 6 bases and J by 10 bases, with 18 bases between. The CDR3 length is 13 residues. The CDR3 sequence is CASSPQAQERAFF. CDR3 DNA: TGTGCCAGCAGCCCTCAGGCACAGGAAAGAGCTTTCTTT.

The gene calls are TRBV11-1 and TRBJ2-7; the match to TRBD1 covers 7 bases. CDR1 is SGHAT, CDR2 FQDESV, per germline (reference sequence). V lost 4 bases to trimming and J lost 1 base; unmatched junction nucleotides: 4. This CDR3 spans 14 amino acids. In DNA form, the CDR3 reads TGTGCCAGCAGCTCAGACAGGGTTTCCTACGAGCAGTACTTC. Translated: CASSSDRVSYEQYF. Full variable domain (outside the CDR3, taken from reference TRBV11-1 and TRBJ2-7): EAEVAQSPRYKITEKSQAVAFWCDPISGHATLYWYRQILGQGPELLVQFQDESVVDDSQLPKDRFSAERLKGVDSTLKIQPAELGDSAMYLCASSSDRVSYEQYFGPGTRLTVT.

The CDR3 nucleotides read TGTGCCAGCAACGCTCCCCCGGCAGGAAACTATGGCTACACCTTC. Its translation is CASNAPPAGNYGYTF. V is TRBV28 and J is TRBJ1-2; no definite D call. The ends were cut back, 7 bases at V and 2 bases at J, with 17 bases in the middle. The CDR3 spans 15 residues. Germline V CDR1 and CDR2: MDHEN, SYDVKM.

This chain connects TRBV6-5 to TRBJ1-4; 10 bases map to TRBD1. V shed 4 bases and J 8 bases; nucleotides not matched to a gene: 10. The V gene's germline CDR1 is MNHEY and CDR2 SVGAGI. CDR3 length: 16 amino acids. CDR3 DNA sequence: TGTGCCAGCAGTTCGAGGTCGGGGACAGGGGCCGAAAAACTGTTTTTT. It translates to CASSSRSGTGAEKLFF.

The V gene is TRBV2, the J gene TRBJ1-2; 9 bases match TRBD1. The CDR3 sequence is 13 residues long. V was clipped by 10 bases and J by 2 bases; unmatched bases: 5. The germline V gene encodes CDR1 SNHLY and CDR2 FYNNEI. In DNA form, the CDR3 reads TGTGCCACCAAGGACAGGGGAAACTATGGCTACACCTTC. It is translated as CATKDRGNYGYTF. Supplemented by reference TRBV2 and TRBJ1-2, the full variable domain reads EPEVTQTPSHQVTQMGQEVILRCVPISNHLYFYWYRQILGQKVEFLVSFYNNEISEKSEIFDDQFSVERPDGSNFTLKIRSTKLEDSAMYFCATKDRGNYGYTFGSGTRLTVV.

The rearrangement links TRBV5-1 to TRBJ2-3; 10 nucleotides line up with TRBD2. From germline, CDR1 is SGHRS and CDR2 YFSETQ. J was trimmed by 3 bases and V by 1 base; bases with no gene match: 8. This CDR3 is 17 amino acids long. CDR3 in DNA: TGCGCCAGCAGCTTGTCTCCAGCGGGAGGGGGAACAGATACGCAGTATTTT. Translated: CASSLSPAGGGTDTQYF.

This clone occurred once. J is TRBJ2-2 and V is TRBV5-6, with unresolved D. Germline V gives CDR1 SGHDT, CDR2 YYEEEE. The CDR3 totals 14 residues. Trimming shortened V by 5 bases and J by 6 bases, and 14 bases separated the two germline ends. The chain's CDR3 is CASSSMSYAGELFF. In nucleotides, the CDR3 is TGTGCCAGCAGTAGTATGAGCTACGCCGGGGAGCTGTTTTTT.

This chain connects TRBV6-5 to TRBJ2-7; possibly TRBD2 for D (6 bases). The CDR3 totals 15 residues. Trimming cost V 6 bases and J 2 bases, with 17 bases left between them. CDR1 and CDR2 from the germline V gene are MNHEY and SVGAGI. The CDR3 sequence is CASRSSGRGTYEQYF. The CDR3 nucleotides are TGTGCCAGCAGGAGTAGCGGAAGAGGTACCTACGAGCAGTACTTC.

This chain connects TRBV11-1 to TRBJ2-3; TRBD2 might be the D (6 bases). The ends were cut back, 5 bases at V and 1 base at J, with 13 bases in the middle. CDR1 SGHAT and CDR2 FQDESV come from the germline V gene (reference sequence). The CDR3 loop spans 15 amino acids. DNA for the CDR3: TGTGCCAGCAGCCCCCGACTAGATGGCACAGATACGCAGTATTTT. Protein product: CASSPRLDGTDTQYF.

The rearrangement links TRBV3-1 (or the pseudogene TRBV3-2) to TRBJ2-5; TRBD2 might be the D (5 bases). The V end lost 4 bases, the J end lost 5 bases, and 14 bases lay between the germline ends. The V gene's germline CDR1 is LGHDT and CDR2 YNNKEL (reference sequence). The CDR3 runs to 14 residues. CDR3 nucleotides: TGTGCCAGCAGCCTCGCTGGGCGGGTCGAGACCCAGTACTTC. This encodes CASSLAGRVETQYF.

The gene calls are TRBV6-5 and TRBJ2-7; 11 positions match TRBD2. CDR3 length: 16 residues. J lost 2 bases, V lost 2 bases, and 5 bases had no gene match. Germline values: CDR1 MNHEY, CDR2 SVGAGI. The CDR3 region is CASSYASGRFTYEQYF. CDR3 nucleotide sequence: TGTGCCAGCAGTTACGCTAGCGGGAGGTTCACCTACGAGCAGTACTTC.

The genes are TRBV7-9 and TRBJ1-2; D call uncertain. The CDR3 is made up of 14 amino acids. Germline CDR1 is SEHNR and CDR2 is FQNEAQ (reference sequence). V shed 1 base and J shed 8 bases, with 14 bases lying between them. CDR3 nucleotides: TGTGCCAGCAGCTTAGAAGGGAGGCTTGGCGGCTACACCTTC. It yields the protein CASSLEGRLGGYTF.

This clone has just a few counts. V is TRBV7-2 and J is TRBJ1-1; TRBD1 might be the D (6 bases). The germline V gene has CDR1 SGHTA and CDR2 FQGNSA. V lost 2 bases, J lost 8 bases, and 18 bases lay in between. CDR3 size: 15 residues. CDR3 coding DNA: TGTGCCAGCAGCTTAATCCCCGGGCCCCAGGGGGAAGCTTTCTTT. This encodes CASSLIPGPQGEAFF.

CDR3 sequence: CASSLNRVNQPQHF. CDR3 in DNA: TGTGCCAGCAGTTTAAACAGGGTCAATCAGCCCCAGCATTTT. This rearrangement joins TRBV28 to TRBJ1-5; D is possibly TRBD1 (6 bases). V was cut by 2 bases and J by 3 bases, with 8 bases left in between. The CDR3 runs 14 residues. Germline V lookup: CDR1 MDHEN, CDR2 SYDVKM.

J is TRBJ2-7 and V is TRBV28; 7 positions agree with TRBD2. The trim removed 8 bases at V and 4 bases at J, leaving 11 bases unmatched. CDR1 MDHEN and CDR2 SYDVKM come from the germline V gene. This CDR3 contains 14 residues. CDR3 in amino acids: CASSRAGETYEQYF. The CDR3 nucleotides are TGTGCCAGCTCCCGGGCGGGAGAAACATACGAGCAGTACTTC.

This clone has more than one count but fewer than ten. The chain is built from TRBV5-6 and TRBJ1-1, with a weak D call TRBD1 (5 bases). Germline-derived CDR1 and CDR2 are SGHDT and YYEEEE. CDR3 length: 14 residues. Trimming pared 5 bases from V and 1 base from J, leaving 12 bases between. The CDR3: CASRDTPGNTEAFF. DNA for the CDR3: TGTGCCAGCAGGGACACCCCGGGGAACACTGAAGCTTTCTTT.

The table lists this clone with a count of one. The V gene is TRBV7-8, the J gene TRBJ2-7; D ambiguous. The germline V gene encodes CDR1 SGHVS and CDR2 FQNEAQ. V gave up 4 bases and J gave up 3 bases, with 13 bases separating them. CDR3 length: 14 residues. The CDR3 nucleotides are TGTGCCAGCAGCTCTCCTCTAGTCTTCTACGAGCAGTACTTC. This sequence encodes CASSSPLVFYEQYF.

V usage is TRBV6-6 and J usage is TRBJ2-2; D remains unclear. V shed 5 bases and J shed 0 bases, with 10 bases lying between them. The length of the CDR3 is 15 residues. Germline V gene data show CDR1 as MNHNY and CDR2 as SVGAGI (reference sequence). CDR3 in amino acids: CASSHRHPNTGELFF. CDR3 nucleotides: TGTGCCAGCAGTCACCGACACCCGAACACCGGGGAGCTGTTTTTT.

This sequence joins TRBV7-2 and TRBJ1-2; D might be TRBD1 (5 bases). Trimming removed 1 base at V and 8 bases at J, with 17 bases between. This CDR3 has 15 amino acids. Germline-derived CDR1 and CDR2 are SGHTA and FQGNSA. The CDR3 region is CASSLVHSDTGGYTF. CDR3 nucleotides: TGTGCCAGCAGCTTAGTCCATTCGGACACCGGCGGCTACACCTTC. The full variable domain, rest sourced from reference TRBV7-2 and TRBJ1-2, is GAGVSQSPSNKVTEKGKDVELRCDPISGHTALYWYRQSLGQGLEFLIYFQGNSAPDKSGLPSDRFSAERTGGSVSTLTIQRTQQEDSAVYLCASSLVHSDTGGYTFGSGTRLTVV.

The chain joins TRBV18 to TRBJ2-7, with 7 bases aligning to TRBD1. The CDR3 length is 13 residues. Germline CDR1 is KGHSH and CDR2 is LQKENI. J gave up 5 bases and V 5 bases, and 6 bases lay outside the gene matches. CDR3 sequence: CASSTRGQDEQYF. CDR3 sequence (DNA): TGTGCCAGCTCAACTAGGGGGCAAGACGAGCAGTACTTC.